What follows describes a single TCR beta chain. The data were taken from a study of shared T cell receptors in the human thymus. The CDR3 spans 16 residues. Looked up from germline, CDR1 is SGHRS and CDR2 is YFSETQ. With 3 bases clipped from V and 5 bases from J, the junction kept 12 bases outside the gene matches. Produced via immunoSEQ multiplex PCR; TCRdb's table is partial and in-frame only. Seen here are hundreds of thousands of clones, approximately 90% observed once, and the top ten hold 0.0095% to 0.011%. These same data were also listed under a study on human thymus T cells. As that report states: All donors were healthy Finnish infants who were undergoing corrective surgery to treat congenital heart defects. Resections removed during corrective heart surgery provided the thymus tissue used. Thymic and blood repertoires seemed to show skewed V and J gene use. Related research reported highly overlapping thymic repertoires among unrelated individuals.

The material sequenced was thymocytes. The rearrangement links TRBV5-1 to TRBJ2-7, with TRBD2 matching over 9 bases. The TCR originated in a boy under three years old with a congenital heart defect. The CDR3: CASSSQVAGAAHEQYF. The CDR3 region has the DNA TGCGCCAGCAGCTCCCAGGTAGCGGGAGCGGCCCACGAGCAGTACTTC.